This T cell receptor (beta chain) was documented in a study of CD8 T cells in Susac syndrome (dated by TCRdb to about 2019). Study-level background: Repertoire sequencing was used to test whether CD8+ T cell activation and differentiation in Susac syndrome was antigen driven. Clonality of the CD8+ T cell repertoire was compared between around eleven healthy donors, roughly 14 Susac syndrome patients and some 15 multiple sclerosis patients.

For this clonotype: This receptor's antigen is unknown. Base qualities are not at hand, and no much larger clone is one base apart.

RNA was extracted using the RNeasy kit, and roughly 0.45 to 1 microgram was reverse transcribed with random hexamers. TCR beta CDR3 regions were amplified with the immunoSEQ multiplex PCR assay covering 54 Vbeta and 13 Jbeta segments. PCR amplification bias was corrected using a synthetic template baseline for primer optimization and computational correction. Processing in the source paper ran as follows. Reads were assigned to V, D and J genes according to IMGT and analyzed in immunoSEQ Analyzer, with only productive sequences retained. Clonality was computed as one minus Shannon entropy normalized by log2 of the number of productive unique sequences. For each patient and control, public and private clones were evaluated among the 100 most prevalent clones. A clone was defined as Susac-specific if it was absent from the healthy and MS cohorts, from approximately 980 published viral clones and from other ImmuneACCESS disease sequences. Using fastp at Q25 and MiXCR, TCRdb reprocessed the public reads and kept productive beta chains. For every CDR3 protein sequence, its rows merge into one entry that carries the most common genes and DNA. What appears here as the V and J calls and clone size reflects TCRdb's work, not the paper's. For this sample the table gives under 150,000 distinct CDR3 sequences, of which over 80% were detected only once. The top ten hold 0.5% to 0.65% of the sample.

The full study reports these points: The number of individuals in the TCR sequencing and HLA analysis was acknowledged as relatively small.

Peripheral blood CD8+ and CD4+ T cells from healthy donors, Susac syndrome patients and multiple sclerosis patients were profiled using high-throughput TCR beta sequencing. The multiple sclerosis controls were treatment-naive patients who had stable or active relapsing-remitting disease and met the revised McDonald criteria. Bulk CD8+ and CD4+ T cells were purified by magnetic negative isolation, whereas CD8+ TEMRA cells were enriched by FACS. Blood was collected in EDTA tubes and processed within 24 hours, with PBMCs isolated through density gradient centrifugation. PBMCs destined for TCR sequencing were cryopreserved in liquid nitrogen and later thawed in a 37 °C water bath. The sorted or isolated CD4+, CD8+ and CD8+ TEMRA cells had a purity of 90% or higher. Specimen: CD8+ T cells from PBMCs. The sequence was obtained from a human donor with multiple sclerosis.

The DNA sequence reads TGTGCCAGCAGTTTCCCCTCAGGGCCCCAGCATTTT. This is translated as CASSFPSGPQHF. The receptor chain draws on TRBV27 and TRBJ1-5; the D gene lacks a confident call. The CDR3 holds 12 amino acids from the cysteine to the phenylalanine. CDR3 DNA is the only sequence kept; it has 36 bases, read in frame from the first base. At the junction V is shortened by 3 bases and J by 9 bases, with 9 bases in between. According to the germline V gene (reference sequence), CDR1 reads MNHEY and CDR2 reads SMNVEV.